Described below is a single T cell receptor beta chain sequence and its context. This clone was detected only once. The target of this receptor is not known. Base qualities are not provided; no much larger clone lies one nucleotide away. From cysteine to phenylalanine, the CDR3 is 17 amino acids long. This entry keeps only the CDR3 DNA: 51 bases, framed from base 1. The germline V gene (reference sequence) gives CDR1 as MNHEY and CDR2 as SMNVEV. The junction shows trimming of 3 bases on V and 4 bases on J, and the gene matches do not reach 10 bases of it. The source of the sample is a study of T cell changes during pregnancy in multiple sclerosis (dated by TCRdb to the late 2010s). A note on the overall study: In women with multiple sclerosis, the researchers looked at how the T cell repertoire shifted as pregnancy progressed.

Library preparation was by the immunoSEQ multiplex PCR assay. What TCRdb holds here is the immuneACCESS table cut down to in-frame rearrangements. Part of the clones is not present; checked against another copy, under half of the missing clones reflect an unresolved V gene, and the others are unexplained. This sample is represented by approximately 60,000 clones; 80% to 95% of them were singletons. 3.2% of the sample is in the top ten clones. This receptor chain uses TRBV27 and TRBJ2-2; 8 bases in the junction line up with TRBD2. This clonotype was obtained from a female donor with multiple sclerosis, enrolled in a pregnancy study. The sample here was CD8+ T cells from peripheral blood mononuclear cells, taken in the second trimester of pregnancy. The DNA reads TGTGCCAGCAGTTTTTTCGGTGTAGCGGGATTCACCGGGGAGCTGTTTTTT. Translated, this is CASSFFGVAGFTGELFF.